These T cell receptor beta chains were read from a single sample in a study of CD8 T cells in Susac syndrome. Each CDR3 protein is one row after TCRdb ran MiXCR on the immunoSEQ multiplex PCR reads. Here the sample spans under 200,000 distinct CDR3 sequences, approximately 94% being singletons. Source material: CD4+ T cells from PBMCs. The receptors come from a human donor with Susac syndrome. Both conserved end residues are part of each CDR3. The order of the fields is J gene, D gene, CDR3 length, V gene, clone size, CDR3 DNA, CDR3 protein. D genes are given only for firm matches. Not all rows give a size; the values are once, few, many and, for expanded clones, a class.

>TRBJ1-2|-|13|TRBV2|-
TGTGCCAGCAGTGACGGCAGAAACTATGGCTACACCTTC
CASSDGRNYGYTF
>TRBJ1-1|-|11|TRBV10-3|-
TGTGCCATCAGGGGTGAGGTGGCGGCTTTCTTT
CAIRGEVAAFF
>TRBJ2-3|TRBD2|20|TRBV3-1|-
TGTGCCAGCAGCCAAGATCCTCGGACTAGCGGGGGGGCGAGCACAGATACGCAGTATTTT
CASSQDPRTSGGASTDTQYF
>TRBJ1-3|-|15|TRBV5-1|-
TGCGCCAGCAGCCGAAAAGACCCTCCTGGAAACACCATATATTTT
CASSRKDPPGNTIYF
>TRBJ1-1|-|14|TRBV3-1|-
TGTGCCAGCAGCCAAGTCCGTGGGGACACTGAAGCTTTCTTT
CASSQVRGDTEAFF
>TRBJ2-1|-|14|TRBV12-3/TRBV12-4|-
TGTGCCAGCAGTTTAGCAGGCATACACAATGAGCAGTTCTTC
CASSLAGIHNEQFF
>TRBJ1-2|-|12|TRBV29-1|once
TGCAGCGTTGATCCAGGGATCTATGGCTACACCTTC
CSVDPGIYGYTF
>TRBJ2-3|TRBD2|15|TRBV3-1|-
TGTGCCAGCAGCCATTTAGCGGGGAACACAGATACGCAGTATTTT
CASSHLAGNTDTQYF
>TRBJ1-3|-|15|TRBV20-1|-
TGCAGTGCTAGAGATCGTGGGGGCTCTGGAAACACCATATATTTT
CSARDRGGSGNTIYF
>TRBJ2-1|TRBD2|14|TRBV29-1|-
TGCAGCGTGGACGGGACTAGCGGGGGGAATGAGCAGTTCTTC
CSVDGTSGGNEQFF
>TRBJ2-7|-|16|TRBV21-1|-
TGTGCCAGCAGCCCCGAAGGCGGCTCCCCGGCTTACGAGCAGTACTTC
CASSPEGGSPAYEQYF
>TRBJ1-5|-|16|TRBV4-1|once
TGCGCCAGCAGCCAAGATATCGGGCCTTCACTCGGACCCCAGCATTTT
CASSQDIGPSLGPQHF
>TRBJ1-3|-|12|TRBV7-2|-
TGTGCCAGCAGCTTAGGGGCGGACACCATATATTTT
CASSLGADTIYF
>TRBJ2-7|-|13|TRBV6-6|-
TGTGCCAGCAGTTACCCAGGGGTCTACGAGCAGTACTTC
CASSYPGVYEQYF
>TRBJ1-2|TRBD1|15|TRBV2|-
TGTGCCAGCAGTGATTTGTGGGACAGAGACTATGGCTACACCTTC
CASSDLWDRDYGYTF
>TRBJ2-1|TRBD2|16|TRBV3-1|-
TGTGCCAGCAGCCAAGCGGCACTAGCGGGGAGTAATGAGCAGTTCTTC
CASSQAALAGSNEQFF
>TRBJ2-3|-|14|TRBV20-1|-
TGCAGTGCTAGTCTCGCGGGGTACACAGATACGCAGTATTTT
CSASLAGYTDTQYF
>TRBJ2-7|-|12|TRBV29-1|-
TGCAGCGTTATCGACGGGTCCTACGAGCAGTACTTC
CSVIDGSYEQYF
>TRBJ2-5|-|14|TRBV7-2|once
TGTGCCAGCAGCCGTGGGGGGCGGGGAGAGACCCAGTACTTC
CASSRGGRGETQYF
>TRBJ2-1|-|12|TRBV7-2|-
TGTGCCAGCAGCCTACTAGTCGGGGAGCAGTTCTTC
CASSLLVGEQFF
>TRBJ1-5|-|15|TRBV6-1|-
TGTGCCAGCAGGGCTACAGGGTTTAGAGATCAGCCCCAGCATTTT
CASRATGFRDQPQHF
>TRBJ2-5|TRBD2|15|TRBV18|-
TGTGCCAGCTCACCCGGGGGGTCCCGGTTGGAGACCCAGTACTTC
CASSPGGSRLETQYF
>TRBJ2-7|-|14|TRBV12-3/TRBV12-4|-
TGTGCCAGCAGTTTTGCCAGGGGCCCCTACGAGCAGTACTTC
CASSFARGPYEQYF
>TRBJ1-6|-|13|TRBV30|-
TGTGCCTGGAGCTCCAGGGGAGGGTCACCCCTCCACTTT
CAWSSRGGSPLHF
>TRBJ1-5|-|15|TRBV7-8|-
TGTGCCAGCAGCTTGACAGGAACCCTTTATCAGCCCCAGCATTTT
CASSLTGTLYQPQHF
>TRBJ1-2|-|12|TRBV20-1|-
TGCAGTGCTCAGCTACAGGGTTTTGGCTACACCTTC
CSAQLQGFGYTF
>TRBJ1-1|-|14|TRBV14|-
TGTGCCAGCAGCAACACAGGGCTTGACGCTGAAGCTTTCTTT
CASSNTGLDAEAFF
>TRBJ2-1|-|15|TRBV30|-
TGTGCCTGGAGTGTAAATCGCAATGGCTACAATGAGCAGTTCTTC
CAWSVNRNGYNEQFF
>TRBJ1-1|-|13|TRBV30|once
TGTGCCTGGAGTTCCGGTATGAACACTGAAGCTTTCTTT
CAWSSGMNTEAFF
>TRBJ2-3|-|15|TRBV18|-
TGTGCCAGCTCACCGGTGAGCGGAAGCACAGATACGCAGTATTTT
CASSPVSGSTDTQYF
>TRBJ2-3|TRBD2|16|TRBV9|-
TGTGCCAGCAGCATAACTAGCGGGGGGAACACAGATACGCAGTATTTT
CASSITSGGNTDTQYF
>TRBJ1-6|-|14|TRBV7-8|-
TGTGCCAGCAGCTTAGGTGGTTTGATTTCACCCCTCCACTTT
CASSLGGLISPLHF
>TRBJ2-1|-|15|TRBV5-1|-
TGCGCCAGCAGCTTGGGGGGGGCTTTGAACAATGAGCAGTTCTTC
CASSLGGALNNEQFF
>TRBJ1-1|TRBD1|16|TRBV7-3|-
TGTGCCAGCAGCTTAATGACAGGGTTCGGTTCCACTGAAGCTTTCTTT
CASSLMTGFGSTEAFF
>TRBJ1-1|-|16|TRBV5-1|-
TGCGCCAGCAGGGTTAGGGGGGGGATCCTGAACACTGAAGCTTTCTTT
CASRVRGGILNTEAFF
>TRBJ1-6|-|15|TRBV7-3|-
TGTGCCAGCAGCACAGAGAGCTCCTATAATTCACCCCTCCACTTT
CASSTESSYNSPLHF
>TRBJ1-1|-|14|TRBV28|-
TGTGCCAGCAGTGAACTACAGGGATTCTCTGAAGCTTTCTTT
CASSELQGFSEAFF
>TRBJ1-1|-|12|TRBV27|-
TGTGCCAGCAGTTTAAGGGCGGGACCGGCTTTCTTT
CASSLRAGPAFF